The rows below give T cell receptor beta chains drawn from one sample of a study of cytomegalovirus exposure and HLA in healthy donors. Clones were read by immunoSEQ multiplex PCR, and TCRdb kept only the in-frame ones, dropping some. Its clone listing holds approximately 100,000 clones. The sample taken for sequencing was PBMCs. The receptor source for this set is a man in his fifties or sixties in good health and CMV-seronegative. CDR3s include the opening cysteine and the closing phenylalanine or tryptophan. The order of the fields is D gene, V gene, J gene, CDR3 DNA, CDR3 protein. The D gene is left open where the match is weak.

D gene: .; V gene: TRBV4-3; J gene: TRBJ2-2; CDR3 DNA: TGCGCCAGCAGCCAAGGTTGGGCGGGCAGCCGGGAGCTGTTTTTT; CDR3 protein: CASSQGWAGSRELFF
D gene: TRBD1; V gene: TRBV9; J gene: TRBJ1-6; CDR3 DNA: TGTGCCAGCAGCGTAGGAAGAGGGACCGGGACAGGTAATTCACCCCTCCACTTT; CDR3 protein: CASSVGRGTGTGNSPLHF
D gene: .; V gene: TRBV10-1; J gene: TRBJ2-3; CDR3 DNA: TGCGCCAGCAGTGGCGGCAGGGAAGCGACCCCAGATACGCAGTATTTT; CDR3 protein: CASSGGREATPDTQYF
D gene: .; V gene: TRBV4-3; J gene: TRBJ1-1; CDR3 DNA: TGCGCCAGCAGCCAAGCCACGACTGGATCAGGGAGGGAAGCTTTCTTT; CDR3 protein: CASSQATTGSGREAFF
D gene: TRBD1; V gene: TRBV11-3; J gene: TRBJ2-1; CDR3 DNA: TGTGCCAGCAGCTCGCACGGACAGGGGGCGAAGCAGTTCTTC; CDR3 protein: CASSSHGQGAKQFF
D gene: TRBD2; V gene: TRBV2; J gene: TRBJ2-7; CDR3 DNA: TGTGCCAGCAGTGAAGGTTCTAGCGGAACCTACGAGCAGTACTTC; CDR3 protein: CASSEGSSGTYEQYF
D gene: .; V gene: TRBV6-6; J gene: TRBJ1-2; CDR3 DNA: TGTGCCGGTGTATCGACAGGTTCGGGTGGCTACACCTTC; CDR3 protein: CAGVSTGSGGYTF
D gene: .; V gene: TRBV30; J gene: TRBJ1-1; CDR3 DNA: TGTGCCTGGAGTGGACAGTCGAACACTGAAGCTTTCTTT; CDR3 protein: CAWSGQSNTEAFF
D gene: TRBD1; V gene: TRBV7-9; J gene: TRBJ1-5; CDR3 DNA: TGTGCCAGCAGTCACAATACCGGGACAGGGGGTAGCAATCAGCCCCAGCATTTT; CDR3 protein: CASSHNTGTGGSNQPQHF
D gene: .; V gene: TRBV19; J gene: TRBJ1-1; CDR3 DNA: TGTGCCAGTACCCCAACGGGGATCGCTGAAGCTTTCTTT; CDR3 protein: CASTPTGIAEAFF
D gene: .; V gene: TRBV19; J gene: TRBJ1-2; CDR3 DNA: TGTGCCAGTAGTACCCCTCGACAGCGACTCTATGGCTACACCTTC; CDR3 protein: CASSTPRQRLYGYTF
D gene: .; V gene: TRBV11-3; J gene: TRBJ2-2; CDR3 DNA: TGTGCCAGCAGCTTACGCCAGGGTCGCACCGGGGAGCTGTTTTTT; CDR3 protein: CASSLRQGRTGELFF
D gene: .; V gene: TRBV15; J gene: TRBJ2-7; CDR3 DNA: TGTGCCACCAGCAGTCCCGGGACTGGGCTCTCCTACGAGCAGTACTTC; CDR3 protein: CATSSPGTGLSYEQYF
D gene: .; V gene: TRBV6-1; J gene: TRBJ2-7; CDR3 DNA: TGTGCCAGCAGCGCCGGGACATGGGACTACGAGCAGTACTTC; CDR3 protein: CASSAGTWDYEQYF